Given below is one T cell receptor beta chain in context. The sample originates from a study of ipilimumab plus nivolumab after autologous stem cell transplantation. Overall study: DLBCL patients had primary refractory or relapsed disease.

Patients received nivolumab 3 mg/kg at weeks 1, 4, 7, 10, then fortnightly to week 26. This CDR3 has 15 amino acids. Per the germline V gene, CDR1 is SGHNT and CDR2 is YYREEE (reference sequence). Trimming took 2 bases from V and 5 from J; bases not matched to a gene: 9. Assay used: immunoSEQ multiplex PCR; TCRdb lists only in-frame clones, some missing. Of roughly 16,000 clones listed, 75% to 85% are singletons. The chain is built from TRBV5-4 and TRBJ2-5; TRBD1 matches at 7 bases. The material sequenced was PBMCs, taken in a trial of ipilimumab plus nivolumab as post-transplant consolidation. This receptor was identified in a male donor with diffuse large B-cell lymphoma. CDR3 DNA: TGTGCCAGCAGCTTAGGGGGCAGGAGAGGGGAGACCCAGTACTTC. Its protein product is CASSLGGRRGETQYF.